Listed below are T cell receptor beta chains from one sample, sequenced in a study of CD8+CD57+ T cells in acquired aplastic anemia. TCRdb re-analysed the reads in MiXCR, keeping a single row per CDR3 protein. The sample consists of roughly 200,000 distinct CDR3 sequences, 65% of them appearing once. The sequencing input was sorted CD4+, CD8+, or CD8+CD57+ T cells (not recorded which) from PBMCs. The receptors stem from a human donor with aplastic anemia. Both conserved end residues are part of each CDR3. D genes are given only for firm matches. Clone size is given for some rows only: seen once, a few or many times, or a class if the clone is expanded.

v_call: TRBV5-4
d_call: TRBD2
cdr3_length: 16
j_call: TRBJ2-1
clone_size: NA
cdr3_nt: TGTACCAGCAGCCCAAACTATGCGGGAGGAGGTCATGAGCAGTTCTTC
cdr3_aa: CTSSPNYAGGGHEQFF

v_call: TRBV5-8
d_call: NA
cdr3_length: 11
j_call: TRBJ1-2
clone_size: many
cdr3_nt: TGTGCCAGCAGCTCCCTCAGCGGCTACACCTTC
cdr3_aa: CASSSLSGYTF

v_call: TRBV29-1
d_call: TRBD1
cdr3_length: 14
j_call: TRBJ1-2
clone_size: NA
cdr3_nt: TGCAGCGTTATCCATACGGGGACAGACTATGGCTACACCTTC
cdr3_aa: CSVIHTGTDYGYTF

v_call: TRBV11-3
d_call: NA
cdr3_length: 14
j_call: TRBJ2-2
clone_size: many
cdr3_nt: TGTGCCAGCACCCATGGCGGGGAAGCCGGGGAGCTGTTTTTT
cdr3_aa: CASTHGGEAGELFF

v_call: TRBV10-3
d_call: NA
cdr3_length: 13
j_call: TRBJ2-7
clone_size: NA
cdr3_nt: TGTGCCGTCAGTTCAGGGGCGGAGGACGAGCAGTACTTC
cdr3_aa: CAVSSGAEDEQYF

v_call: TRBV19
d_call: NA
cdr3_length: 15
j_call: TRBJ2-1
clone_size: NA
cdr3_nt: TGTGCCAGTAGTATTAGGGGTAGGGGGGCCGCTGAGCAGTTCTTC
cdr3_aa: CASSIRGRGAAEQFF

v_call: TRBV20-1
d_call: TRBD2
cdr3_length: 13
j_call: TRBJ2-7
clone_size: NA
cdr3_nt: TGCTCAATACTAGCGGGCACACCCTACGAGCAGTACTTC
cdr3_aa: CSILAGTPYEQYF

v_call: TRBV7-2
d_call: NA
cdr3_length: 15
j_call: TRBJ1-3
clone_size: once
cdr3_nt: TGTGCCAGCAGCACAGGGTATCAGGCTGGAAACACCATATATTTT
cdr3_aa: CASSTGYQAGNTIYF

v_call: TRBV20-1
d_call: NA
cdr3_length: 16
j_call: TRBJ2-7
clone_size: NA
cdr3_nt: TGCAGTGCTAGCGGAGGGGGGAGCATAAGCTCCTACGAGCAGTACTTC
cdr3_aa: CSASGGGSISSYEQYF

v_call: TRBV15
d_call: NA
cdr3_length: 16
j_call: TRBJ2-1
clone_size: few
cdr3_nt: TGTGCCACCAGCAGAGATCAAAGTAGGACTTACAATGAGCAGTTCTTC
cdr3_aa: CATSRDQSRTYNEQFF

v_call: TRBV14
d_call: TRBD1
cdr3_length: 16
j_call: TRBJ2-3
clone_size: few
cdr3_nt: TGTGCCAGCAGCCTATACTCCAGGGGGCATACAGATACGCAGTATTTT
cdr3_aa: CASSLYSRGHTDTQYF

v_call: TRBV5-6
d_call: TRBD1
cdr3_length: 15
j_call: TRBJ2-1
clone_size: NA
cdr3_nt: TGTGCCAGCAGCTCTCCGGGACAGGGTTACAATGAGCAGTTCTTC
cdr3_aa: CASSSPGQGYNEQFF

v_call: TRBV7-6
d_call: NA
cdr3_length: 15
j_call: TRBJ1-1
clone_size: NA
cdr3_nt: TGTGCCAGCAGCTTAGAGCCAGATCCGAACACTGAAGCTTTCTTT
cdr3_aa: CASSLEPDPNTEAFF

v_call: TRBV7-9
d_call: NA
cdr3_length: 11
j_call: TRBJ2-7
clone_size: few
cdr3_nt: TGTGCTCTGGCCGTCGGCGACGAGCAGTACTTC
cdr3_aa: CALAVGDEQYF

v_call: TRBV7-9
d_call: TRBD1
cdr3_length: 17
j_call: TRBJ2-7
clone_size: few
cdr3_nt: TGTGCCAGCAGCTTAACCTTACAGGGGGCAGGGTCCTACGAGCAGTACTTC
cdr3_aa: CASSLTLQGAGSYEQYF

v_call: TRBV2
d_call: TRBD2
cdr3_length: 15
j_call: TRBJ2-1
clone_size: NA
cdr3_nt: TGTGCCAGCAGTGGCTCTAGCGGATCCTACAATGAGCAGTTCTTC
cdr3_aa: CASSGSSGSYNEQFF

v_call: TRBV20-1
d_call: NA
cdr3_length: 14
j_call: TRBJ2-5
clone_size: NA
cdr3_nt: TGCAGTTACCGGACCGAACAGGGAGGGGAGACCCAGTACTTC
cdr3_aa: CSYRTEQGGETQYF

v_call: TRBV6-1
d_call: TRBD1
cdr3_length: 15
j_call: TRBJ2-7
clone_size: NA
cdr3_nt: TGTGCCAGCAGACAGACAGGGATTAGTATCTACGAGCAGTACTTC
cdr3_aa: CASRQTGISIYEQYF

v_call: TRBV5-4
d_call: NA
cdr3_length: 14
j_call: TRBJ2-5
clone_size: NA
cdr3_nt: TGTGCCAGCAGCTTGGCTCAGGTTCAAGAGACCCAGTACTTC
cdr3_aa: CASSLAQVQETQYF

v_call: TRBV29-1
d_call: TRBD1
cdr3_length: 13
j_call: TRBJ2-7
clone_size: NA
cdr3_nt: TGCAGCGTTTCGATGGACAGGGGATACGAGCAGTACTTC
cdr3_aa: CSVSMDRGYEQYF

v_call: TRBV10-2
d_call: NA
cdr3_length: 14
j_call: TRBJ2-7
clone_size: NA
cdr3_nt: TGCGCCAGCAGTGAGTCGTTGGGGACCTACGAGCAGTACTTC
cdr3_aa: CASSESLGTYEQYF

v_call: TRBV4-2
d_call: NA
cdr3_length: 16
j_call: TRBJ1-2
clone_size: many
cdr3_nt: TGTGCCAGCAGCCAAGAGATTGGGGGGGCTAACTATGGCTACACCTTC
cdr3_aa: CASSQEIGGANYGYTF

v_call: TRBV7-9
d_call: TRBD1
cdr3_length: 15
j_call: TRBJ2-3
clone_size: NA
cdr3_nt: TGTGCCAGCAGCCCGGGGACAGCTGGCACAGATACACAGTATTTT
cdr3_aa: CASSPGTAGTDTQYF

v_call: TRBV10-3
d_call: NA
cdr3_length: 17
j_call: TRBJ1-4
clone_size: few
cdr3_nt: TGTGCCATCAGTGACCCCTTGGTGGGCAGGGACGTTGAAAAACTGTTTTTT
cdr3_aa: CAISDPLVGRDVEKLFF

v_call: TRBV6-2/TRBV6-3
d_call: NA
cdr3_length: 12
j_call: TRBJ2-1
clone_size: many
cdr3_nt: TGTGCCAGCACCTCGGACTACAATGAGCAGTTCTTC
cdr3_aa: CASTSDYNEQFF

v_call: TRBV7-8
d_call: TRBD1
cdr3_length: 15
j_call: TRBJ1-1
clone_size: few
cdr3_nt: TGTGCCAGCAGCTTAAGGGACAGGTTGAACACTGAAGCTTTCTTT
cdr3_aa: CASSLRDRLNTEAFF

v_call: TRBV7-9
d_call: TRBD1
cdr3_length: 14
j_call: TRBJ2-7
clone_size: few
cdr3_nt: TGTGCCAGCAGCTTGGCGACAGGGGTCTACGAGCAGTACTTC
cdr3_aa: CASSLATGVYEQYF

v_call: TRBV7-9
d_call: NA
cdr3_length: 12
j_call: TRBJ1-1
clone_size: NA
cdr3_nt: TGTGCCAGCAGCCCGCTCCGCCCTGAAGCTTTCTTT
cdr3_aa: CASSPLRPEAFF

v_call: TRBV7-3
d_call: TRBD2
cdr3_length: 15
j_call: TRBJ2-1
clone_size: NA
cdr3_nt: TGTGCCAGCAGCTTAGGTCTAGCGGACTACAATGAGCAGTTCTTC
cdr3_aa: CASSLGLADYNEQFF

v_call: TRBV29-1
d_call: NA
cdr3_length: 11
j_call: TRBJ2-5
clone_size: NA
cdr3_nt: TGCAGCGGATCAGCATACGAGACCCAGTACTTC
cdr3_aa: CSGSAYETQYF

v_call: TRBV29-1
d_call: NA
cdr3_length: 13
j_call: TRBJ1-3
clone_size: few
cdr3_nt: TGCAGTCACTCACAGGGTTCTGGAAACACCATATATTTT
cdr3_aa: CSHSQGSGNTIYF

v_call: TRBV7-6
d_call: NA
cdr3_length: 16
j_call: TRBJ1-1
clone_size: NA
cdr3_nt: TGTGCCAGCAGCTTAAGGTTGTCGACAGGTTACAATGAAGCTTTCTTT
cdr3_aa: CASSLRLSTGYNEAFF

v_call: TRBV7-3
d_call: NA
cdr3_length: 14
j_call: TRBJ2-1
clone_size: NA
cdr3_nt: TGTGCCAGCAGCACTCAGGGGGGGGGCCCTGAGCAGTTCTTC
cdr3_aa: CASSTQGGGPEQFF

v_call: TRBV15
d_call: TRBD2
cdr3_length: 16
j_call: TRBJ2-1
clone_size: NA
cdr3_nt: TGTGCCACCAGCAGCATAAGCGGGGGGGAATACAATGAGCAGTTCTTC
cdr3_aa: CATSSISGGEYNEQFF

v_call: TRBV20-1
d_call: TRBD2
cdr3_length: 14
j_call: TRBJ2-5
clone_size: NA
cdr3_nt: TGCAGTGCTAGGCTAGCGGGAGGGCAAGAGACCAAGTACTTC
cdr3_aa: CSARLAGGQETKYF

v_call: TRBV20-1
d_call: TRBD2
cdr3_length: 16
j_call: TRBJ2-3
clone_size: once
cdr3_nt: TGCAGTGCTAGAACTCCAGGACTAGCGTTCACAGATACGCAGTATTTT
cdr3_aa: CSARTPGLAFTDTQYF

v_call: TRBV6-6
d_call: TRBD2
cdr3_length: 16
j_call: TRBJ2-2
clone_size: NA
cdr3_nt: TGTGCCAGCAGCTTAGGGGCGGGGGGAAACACCGGGGAGCTGTTTTTT
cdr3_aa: CASSLGAGGNTGELFF

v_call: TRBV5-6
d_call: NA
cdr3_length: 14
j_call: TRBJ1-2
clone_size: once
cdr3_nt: TGTGCCAGCAGCTTCGGGGGTTTACCTTATGGCTACACCTTC
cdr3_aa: CASSFGGLPYGYTF

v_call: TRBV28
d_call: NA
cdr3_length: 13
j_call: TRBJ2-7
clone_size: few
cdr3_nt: TGTGCCAGCAGTTTGGCCTCGGCAGTTGAGCAGTACTTC
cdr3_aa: CASSLASAVEQYF

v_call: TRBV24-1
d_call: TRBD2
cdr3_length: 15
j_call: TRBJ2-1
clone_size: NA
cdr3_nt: TGTGCCACCAGTGCCATTAGCGGGGGGGCGAATGAGCAGTTCTTC
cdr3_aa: CATSAISGGANEQFF